The entry below gives a single TCR beta chain sequence along with its context. Some clones are missing from TCRdb's copy, which holds only in-frame ones; the method was immunoSEQ multiplex PCR. This table holds roughly 75,000 clones, roughly 91% found once. The sample originates from a study of T cell changes during pregnancy in multiple sclerosis. Germline values: CDR1 KGHSH, CDR2 LQKENI. The CDR3 covers 16 residues. Trimming at V came to 3 bases and at J to 0 bases, leaving 4 bases not matched to a gene. The chain is built from TRBV18 and TRBJ2-7; 11 bases fit TRBD2. The sequence came from a female donor in good health, enrolled as a control in a pregnancy study. Sequencing used peripheral blood, obtained after pregnancy. The DNA of the CDR3 is TGTGCCAGCTCACCCCCCGGGACTAGCGGCTCCTACGAGCAGTACTTC. Translation: CASSPPGTSGSYEQYF.